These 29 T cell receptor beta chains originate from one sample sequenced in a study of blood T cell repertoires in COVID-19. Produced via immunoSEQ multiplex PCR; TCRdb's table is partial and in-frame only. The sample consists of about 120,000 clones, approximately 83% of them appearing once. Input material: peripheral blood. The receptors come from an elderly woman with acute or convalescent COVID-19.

DNA for the CDR3: TGTGCCAGCAGCCAAGGACGAGGGACACCCTGGGGGGAGACCCAGTACTTC. This sequence encodes CASSQGRGTPWGETQYF. The chain employs TRBV14 and TRBJ2-5; maybe TRBD1 (6 bases). The V and J ends lost 1 base and 5 bases respectively, with 20 bases between them. The germline CDR1 and CDR2 sequences are SGHDN and FVKESK. This CDR3 is 17 amino acids long.

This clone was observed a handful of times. The CDR3 nucleotides read TGTGCCAGCAGTTTGGCAGGGCCTGTGGAAAAACTGTTTTTT. Protein: CASSLAGPVEKLFF. This chain connects TRBV27 to TRBJ1-4; tentative D call: TRBD1 (5 bases). Deletions cut 3 bases from V and 8 bases from J, with 13 bases between. CDR3 length: 14 amino acids. The germline V gene has CDR1 MNHEY and CDR2 SMNVEV (reference sequence).

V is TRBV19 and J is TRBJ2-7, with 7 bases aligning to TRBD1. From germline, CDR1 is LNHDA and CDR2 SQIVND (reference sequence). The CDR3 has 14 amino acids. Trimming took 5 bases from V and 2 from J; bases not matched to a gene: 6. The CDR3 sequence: CASSPRDRTYEQYF. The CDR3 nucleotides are TGTGCCAGTAGTCCCCGGGACAGAACCTACGAGCAGTACTTC.

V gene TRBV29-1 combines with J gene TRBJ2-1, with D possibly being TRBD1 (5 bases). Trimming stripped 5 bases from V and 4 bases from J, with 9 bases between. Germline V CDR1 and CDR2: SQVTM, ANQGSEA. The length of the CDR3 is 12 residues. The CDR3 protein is CSVNPGYNEQFF. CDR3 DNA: TGCAGCGTTAATCCAGGGTACAATGAGCAGTTCTTC.

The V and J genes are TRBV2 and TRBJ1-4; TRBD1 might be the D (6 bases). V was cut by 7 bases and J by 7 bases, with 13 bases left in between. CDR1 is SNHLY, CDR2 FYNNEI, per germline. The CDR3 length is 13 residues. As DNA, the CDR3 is TGTGCCAGCAAGGGGGGAGGGGTTGAAAAACTGTTTTTT. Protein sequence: CASKGGGVEKLFF.

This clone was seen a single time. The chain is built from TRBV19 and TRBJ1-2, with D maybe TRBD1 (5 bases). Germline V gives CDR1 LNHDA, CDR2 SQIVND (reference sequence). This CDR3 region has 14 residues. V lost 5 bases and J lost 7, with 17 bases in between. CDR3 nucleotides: TGTGCCAGTAGTGAGACACCCTTCGGGGGTGGCTACACCTTC. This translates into CASSETPFGGGYTF.

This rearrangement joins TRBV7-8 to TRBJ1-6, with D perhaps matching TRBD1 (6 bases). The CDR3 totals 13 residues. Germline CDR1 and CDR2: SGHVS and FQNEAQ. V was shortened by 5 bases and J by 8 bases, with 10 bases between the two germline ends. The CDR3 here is CASSVAGDSPLHF. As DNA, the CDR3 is TGTGCCAGCAGCGTCGCAGGGGATTCACCCCTCCACTTT. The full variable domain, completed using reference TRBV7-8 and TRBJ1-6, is GAGVSQSPRYKVAKRGQDVALRCDPISGHVSLFWYQQALGQGPEFLTYFQNEAQLDKSGLPSDRFFAERPEGSVSTLKIQRTQQEDSAVYLCASSVAGDSPLHFGNGTRLTVT.

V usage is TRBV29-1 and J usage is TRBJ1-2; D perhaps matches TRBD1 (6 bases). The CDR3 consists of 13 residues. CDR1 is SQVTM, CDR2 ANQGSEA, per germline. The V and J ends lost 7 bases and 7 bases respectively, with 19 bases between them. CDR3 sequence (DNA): TGCAGCGGCCGAGGGGGGGGCGCCTTTGGCTACACCTTC. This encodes CSGRGGGAFGYTF. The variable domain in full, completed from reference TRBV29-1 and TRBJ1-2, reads SAVISQKPSRDICQRGTSLTIQCQVDSQVTMMFWYRQQPGQSLTLIATANQGSEATYESGFVIDKFPISRPNLTFSTLTVSNMSPEDSSIYLCSGRGGGAFGYTFGSGTRLTVV.

The CDR3 coding sequence is TGTGCCAGCAGCTTAGTCGCGGGGGTAGGCGAGCAGTACGTC. This encodes CASSLVAGVGEQYV. V gene TRBV11-2 combines with J gene TRBJ2-7; 7 nucleotides line up with TRBD2. The V and J ends lost 1 base and 6 bases, in that order; junction bases with no gene match: 6. There are 14 residues in the CDR3. Germline-derived CDR1 and CDR2 are SGHAT and FQNNGV.

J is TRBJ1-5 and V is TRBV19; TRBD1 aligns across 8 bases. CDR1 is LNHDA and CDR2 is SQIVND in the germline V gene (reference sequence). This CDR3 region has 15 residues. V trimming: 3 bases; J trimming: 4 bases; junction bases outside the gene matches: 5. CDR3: CASSILDRDNQPQHF. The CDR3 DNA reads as TGTGCCAGTAGTATCCTGGACAGGGATAATCAGCCCCAGCATTTT. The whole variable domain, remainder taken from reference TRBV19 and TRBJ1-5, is DGGITQSPKYLFRKEGQNVTLSCEQNLNHDAMYWYRQDPGQGLRLIYYSQIVNDFQKGDIAEGYSVSREKKESFPLTVTSAQKNPTAFYLCASSILDRDNQPQHFGDGTRLSIL.

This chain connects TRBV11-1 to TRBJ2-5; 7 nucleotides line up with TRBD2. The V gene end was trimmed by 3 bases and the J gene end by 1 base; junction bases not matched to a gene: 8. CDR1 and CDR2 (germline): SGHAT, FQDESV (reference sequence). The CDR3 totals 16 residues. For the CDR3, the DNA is TGTGCCAGCAGCTTGCTTATTGGGGGGGTCCAAGAGACCCAGTACTTC. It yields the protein CASSLLIGGVQETQYF.

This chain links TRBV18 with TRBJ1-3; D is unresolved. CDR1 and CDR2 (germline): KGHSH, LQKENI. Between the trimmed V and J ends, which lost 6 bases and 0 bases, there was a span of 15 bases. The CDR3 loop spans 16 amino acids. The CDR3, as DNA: TGTGCCAGCTCCCCCCCCGGGGTCGGCTCTGGAAACACCATATATTTT. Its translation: CASSPPGVGSGNTIYF.

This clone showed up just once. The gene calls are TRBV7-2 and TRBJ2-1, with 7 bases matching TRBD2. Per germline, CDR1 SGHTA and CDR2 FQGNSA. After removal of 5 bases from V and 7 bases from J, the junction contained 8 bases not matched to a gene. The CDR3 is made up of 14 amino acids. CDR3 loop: CASSRLWGGNEQFF. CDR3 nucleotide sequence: TGTGCCAGCAGCAGGTTGTGGGGGGGGAATGAGCAGTTCTTC.

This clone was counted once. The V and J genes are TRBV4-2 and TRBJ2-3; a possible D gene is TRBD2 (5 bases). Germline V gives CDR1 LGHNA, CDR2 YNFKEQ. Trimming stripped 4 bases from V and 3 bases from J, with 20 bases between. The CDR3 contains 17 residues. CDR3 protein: CASSPLGQDVGTDTQYF. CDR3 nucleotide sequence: TGTGCCAGCAGCCCACTAGGGCAGGACGTGGGGACAGATACGCAGTATTTT.

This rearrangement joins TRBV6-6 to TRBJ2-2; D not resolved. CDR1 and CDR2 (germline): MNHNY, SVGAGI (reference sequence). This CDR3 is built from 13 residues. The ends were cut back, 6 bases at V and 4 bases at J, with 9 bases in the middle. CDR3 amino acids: CASRLLLTGELFF. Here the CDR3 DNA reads TGTGCCAGCAGATTACTCCTCACCGGGGAGCTGTTTTTT.

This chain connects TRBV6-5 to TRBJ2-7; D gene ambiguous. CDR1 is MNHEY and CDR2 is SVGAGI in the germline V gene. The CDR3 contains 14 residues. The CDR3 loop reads CTQRSRRVAYEQYV. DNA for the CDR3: TGTACTCAACGGAGTAGGCGAGTAGCCTACGAGCAGTACGTC.

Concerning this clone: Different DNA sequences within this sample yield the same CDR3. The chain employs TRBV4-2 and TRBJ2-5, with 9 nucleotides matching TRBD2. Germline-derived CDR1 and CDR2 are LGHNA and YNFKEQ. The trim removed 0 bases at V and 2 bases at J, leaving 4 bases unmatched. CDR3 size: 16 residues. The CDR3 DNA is TGTGCCAGCAGCCAAGATAGGAGCGGGGGGCAAGAGACCCAGTACTTC. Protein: CASSQDRSGGQETQYF.

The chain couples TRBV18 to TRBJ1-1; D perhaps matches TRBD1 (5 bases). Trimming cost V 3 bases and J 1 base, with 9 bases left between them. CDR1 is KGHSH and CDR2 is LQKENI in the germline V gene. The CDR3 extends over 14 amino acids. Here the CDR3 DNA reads TGTGCCAGCTCACCTCAGGGTTGGAACACTGAAGCTTTCTTT. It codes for CASSPQGWNTEAFF. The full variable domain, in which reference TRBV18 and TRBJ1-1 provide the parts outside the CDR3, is NAGVMQNPRHLVRRRGQEARLRCSPMKGHSHVYWYRQLPEEGLKFMVYLQKENIIDESGMPKERFSAEFPKEGPSILRIQQVVRGDSAAYFCASSPQGWNTEAFFGQGTRLTVV.

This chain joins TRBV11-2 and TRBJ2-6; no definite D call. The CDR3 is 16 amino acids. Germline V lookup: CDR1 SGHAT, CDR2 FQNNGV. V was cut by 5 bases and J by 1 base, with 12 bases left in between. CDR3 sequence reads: CASSPRSRSGANVLTF. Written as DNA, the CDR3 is TGTGCCAGCAGCCCCCGGTCGAGATCTGGGGCCAACGTCCTGACTTTC.

CDR3 amino acids: CAISAGSSYEQYF. The CDR3 nucleotides read TGTGCCATCAGTGCGGGGAGCTCCTACGAGCAGTACTTC. This chain connects TRBV10-3 to TRBJ2-7; possibly TRBD2 for D (5 bases). Trimming shortened V by 4 bases and J by 0 bases, and 7 bases separated the two germline ends. Germline loops: CDR1 ENHRY, CDR2 SYGVKD. This CDR3 contains 13 residues.

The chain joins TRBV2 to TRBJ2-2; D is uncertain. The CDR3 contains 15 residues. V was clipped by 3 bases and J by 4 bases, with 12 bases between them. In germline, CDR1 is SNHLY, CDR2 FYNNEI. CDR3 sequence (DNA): TGTGCCAGCAGTGAGGAACAGACGTTCACCGGGGAGCTGTTTTTT. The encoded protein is CASSEEQTFTGELFF.

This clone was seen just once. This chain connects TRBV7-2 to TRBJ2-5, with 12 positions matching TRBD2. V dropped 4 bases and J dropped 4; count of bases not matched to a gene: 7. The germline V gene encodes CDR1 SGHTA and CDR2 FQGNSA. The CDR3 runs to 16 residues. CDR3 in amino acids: CASSSSTSGGGETQYF. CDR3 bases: TGTGCCAGCAGCTCATCGACTAGCGGGGGAGGAGAGACCCAGTACTTC.

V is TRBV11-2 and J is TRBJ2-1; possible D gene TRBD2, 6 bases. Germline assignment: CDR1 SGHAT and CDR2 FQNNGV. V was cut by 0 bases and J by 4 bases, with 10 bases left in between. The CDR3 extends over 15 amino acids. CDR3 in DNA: TGTGCCAGCAGCTTAGATTCGGGGGAATACAATGAGCAGTTCTTC. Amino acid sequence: CASSLDSGEYNEQFF.

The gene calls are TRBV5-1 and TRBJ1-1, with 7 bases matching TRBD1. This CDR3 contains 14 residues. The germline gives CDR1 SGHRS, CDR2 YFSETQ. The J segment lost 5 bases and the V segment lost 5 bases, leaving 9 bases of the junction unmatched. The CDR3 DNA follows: TGCGCCAGCAGGCCAACAGGGGAAAGTACTGAAGCTTTCTTT. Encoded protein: CASRPTGESTEAFF.

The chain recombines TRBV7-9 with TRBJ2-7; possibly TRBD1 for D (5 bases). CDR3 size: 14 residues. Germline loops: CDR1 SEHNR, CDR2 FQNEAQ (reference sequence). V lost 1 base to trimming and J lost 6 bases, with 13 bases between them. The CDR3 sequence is CASSLDAAGSEQYV. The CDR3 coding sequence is TGTGCCAGCAGCTTAGACGCCGCAGGGTCCGAGCAGTACGTC.

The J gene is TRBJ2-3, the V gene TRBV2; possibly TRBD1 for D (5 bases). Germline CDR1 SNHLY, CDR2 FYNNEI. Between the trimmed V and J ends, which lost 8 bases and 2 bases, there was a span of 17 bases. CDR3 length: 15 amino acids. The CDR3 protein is CASGAQALNTDTQYF. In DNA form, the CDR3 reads TGTGCCAGCGGGGCTCAGGCCCTCAACACAGATACGCAGTATTTT.

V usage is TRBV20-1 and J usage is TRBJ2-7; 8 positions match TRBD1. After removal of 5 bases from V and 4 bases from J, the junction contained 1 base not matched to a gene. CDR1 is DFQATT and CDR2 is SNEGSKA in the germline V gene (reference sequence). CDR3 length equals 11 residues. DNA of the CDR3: TGCAGTGCTCGACAGGGGTACGAGCAGTACGTC. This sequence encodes CSARQGYEQYV.

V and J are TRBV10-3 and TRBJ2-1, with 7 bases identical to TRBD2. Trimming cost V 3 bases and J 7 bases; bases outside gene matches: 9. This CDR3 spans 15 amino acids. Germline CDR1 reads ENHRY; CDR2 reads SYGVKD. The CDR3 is CAISEYGGDRNEQFF. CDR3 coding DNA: TGTGCCATCAGTGAATATGGGGGGGACCGGAATGAGCAGTTCTTC.

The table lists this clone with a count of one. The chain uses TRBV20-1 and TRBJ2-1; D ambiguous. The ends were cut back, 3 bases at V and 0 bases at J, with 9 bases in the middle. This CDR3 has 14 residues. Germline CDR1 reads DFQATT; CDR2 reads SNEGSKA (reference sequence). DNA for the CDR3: TGCAGTGCTAGTGGCTCGGGCTCCTACAATGAGCAGTTCTTC. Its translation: CSASGSGSYNEQFF.